These 9 T cell receptor beta chains came from one sample sequenced in a study of shared clonotypes between healthy human individuals. Using immunoSEQ multiplex PCR, the repertoire was profiled, and TCRdb retains in-frame clones only, with some absent. The sample has roughly 2,000,000 clones; about 95% are singletons. Terminally differentiated effector memory CD45RA+ cells were excluded from the naive CD8 cells, which were CD45RO-negative and positively selected for CCR7. The source material was naive CD8+ T cells sorted from blood. The receptors originated from a young man in good health.

CDR3 coding DNA: TGTGCCAGCAGGCCCGACGGGGAGAGCTCCTACAATGAGCAGTTCTTC. Encoded protein: CASRPDGESSYNEQFF. J is TRBJ2-1 and V is TRBV28; TRBD2 is a possible D gene (5 bases). In germline, CDR1 is MDHEN, CDR2 SYDVKM. The V end was cut by 6 bases, the J end by 0 bases, with 15 bases between. The CDR3 is 16 residues long. Full variable domain (missing parts from reference TRBV28 and TRBJ2-1): DVKVTQSSRYLVKRTGEKVFLECVQDMDHENMFWYRQDPGLGLRLIYFSYDVKMKEKGDIPEGYSVSREKKERFSLILESASTNQTSMYLCASRPDGESSYNEQFFGPGTRLTVL.

The chain links TRBV9 to TRBJ2-3; D remains ambiguous. V shed 0 bases and J shed 1 base, with 9 bases lying between them. Germline CDR1 and CDR2: SGDLS and YYNGEE. The CDR3 extends over 15 amino acids. The DNA of the CDR3 is TGTGCCAGCAGCGTAGTGCCCGAGGGCACAGATACGCAGTATTTT. This sequence encodes CASSVVPEGTDTQYF.

This sequence joins TRBV9 and TRBJ2-7; D perhaps matches TRBD2 (5 bases). The CDR3 is made up of 14 amino acids. V lost 3 bases and J lost 1, with 11 bases in between. Germline CDR1 reads SGDLS; CDR2 reads YYNGEE. Here the CDR3 reads CASSDGSHSYEQYF. DNA of the CDR3: TGTGCCAGCAGCGATGGGAGCCATTCCTACGAGCAGTACTTC.

The V gene is TRBV5-4, the J gene TRBJ2-7; TRBD1 agrees at 10 bases. The germline CDR1 and CDR2 sequences are SGHNT and YYREEE (reference sequence). This CDR3 region has 14 residues. Unmatched junction bases numbered 6, after V lost 4 bases and J lost 5 bases. CDR3 loop: CASSHRDRGNEQYF. DNA of the CDR3: TGTGCCAGCAGCCACAGGGACAGGGGAAACGAGCAGTACTTC.

The J gene is TRBJ1-2, the V gene TRBV7-9; D is unclear. Trimming shortened V by 5 bases and J by 2 bases, and 9 bases separated the two germline ends. The CDR3 totals 13 residues. The germline V gene encodes CDR1 SEHNR and CDR2 FQNEAQ (reference sequence). Here the CDR3 DNA reads TGTGCCAGCAGCGGAACGGTAAACTATGGCTACACCTTC. Translating gives CASSGTVNYGYTF.

This sequence joins TRBV9 and TRBJ1-2; 7 bases align to TRBD1. Germline values: CDR1 SGDLS, CDR2 YYNGEE. There are 15 residues in the CDR3. V was pared by 3 bases and J by 4 bases, with 9 bases of the junction left unmatched. CDR3 protein: CASSAGTVQRYGYTF. CDR3 nucleotides: TGTGCCAGCAGCGCCGGGACAGTCCAACGCTATGGCTACACCTTC.

The genes are TRBV7-9 and TRBJ2-6; no clear D. The CDR3 has 15 amino acids. The V end was cut by 2 bases, the J end by 0 bases, with 5 bases between. Germline V CDR1 and CDR2: SEHNR, FQNEAQ (reference sequence). The CDR3 sequence: CASSLFDSGANVLTF. The CDR3 coding sequence is TGTGCCAGCAGCTTATTTGACTCTGGGGCCAACGTCCTGACTTTC.

A note on this clone: Other DNA sequences within the sample encode an identical CDR3. The chain is built from TRBV7-9 and TRBJ2-7; 7 positions agree with TRBD1. The CDR3 length is 14 residues. Germline V gives CDR1 SEHNR, CDR2 FQNEAQ (reference sequence). Germline trimming cut 3 bases from V and 3 bases from J; bases unmatched to any gene: 5. The DNA of the CDR3 is TGTGCCAGCAGCTTCCAGGGGGAAAGCTACGAGCAGTACTTC. Protein: CASSFQGESYEQYF.

The genes are TRBV5-6 and TRBJ2-6; unclear D gene. The CDR3 has 12 residues. CDR1 and CDR2 from the germline V gene are SGHDT and YYEEEE. Deletions cut 4 bases from V and 6 bases from J, with 5 bases between. DNA for the CDR3: TGTGCCAGCAGCCCCCTGGCCAACGTCCTGACTTTC. This codes for CASSPLANVLTF.